The sequence of this T cell receptor (beta chain) was determined in a study of early T cells in non-severe SARS-CoV-2 infection. The CDR3 runs to 12 residues. Germline values: CDR1 LNHDA, CDR2 SQIVND (reference sequence). V was pared by 5 bases and J by 4 bases, with 6 bases between. The sample holds many counts of this clonotype. TCRdb reprocessed the 5' RACE reads with MiXCR, giving one entry per CDR3 protein. This sample has nearly 70,000 distinct CDR3 sequences, with about 4.9% found just once. The sequence was obtained from an adult who was a healthcare worker with PCR-confirmed SARS-CoV-2 infection or an uninfected control (not recorded which). The donor label of this sample is uncertain. The V and J genes are TRBV19 and TRBJ2-1; D gene unclear. The specimen comprised whole blood, sampled at baseline. The CDR3 sequence is CASSRGYNEQFF. CDR3 bases: TGTGCCAGTAGTCGCGGTTACAATGAGCAGTTCTTC.